This is a list of T cell receptor beta chains from one sample in a study of identical twins. TCRdb called the 5' RACE reads again in MiXCR, with one record for every CDR3 protein. The sample shows around 1.7 million distinct CDR3 sequences, about 31% of them seen only once. The specimen sequenced was cord blood. These receptors all come from a newborn girl in good health. The CDR3 runs from the conserved cysteine through the conserved F or W. A D gene is named only where the DNA matches it firmly. Clone size is shown for a subset of rows, as once, few, many or a class of expanded clone.

D: .
size: .
J: TRBJ2-5
V: TRBV29-1
CDR3: CSVDLTTLGNEQYF
DNA: TGCAGCGTTGATTTAACTACGTTGGGGAATGAGCAGTACTTC

D: .
size: many
J: TRBJ1-2
V: TRBV6-5
CDR3: CASSYSPQAYGYTF
DNA: TGTGCCAGCAGTTACTCGCCACAGGCTTATGGCTACACCTTC

D: .
size: .
J: TRBJ1-1
V: TRBV6-1
CDR3: CASCISGSNTEAFF
DNA: TGTGCCAGCTGTATTTCCGGGTCAAACACTGAAGCTTTCTTT

D: TRBD2
size: many
J: TRBJ2-1
V: TRBV5-1
CDR3: CASSLRASGSSYNEQFF
DNA: TGCGCCAGCAGCTTGCGGGCTAGCGGGAGCTCCTACAATGAGCAGTTCTTC

D: TRBD1
size: many
J: TRBJ1-2
V: TRBV5-1
CDR3: CASSFGGQNYGYTF
DNA: TGCGCCAGCAGCTTTGGGGGACAGAACTATGGCTACACCTTC

D: .
size: .
J: TRBJ1-4
V: TRBV27
CDR3: CASSPRPGYTNEKLFF
DNA: TGTGCCAGCAGCCCACGTCCCGGGTATACTAATGAAAAACTGTTTTTT

D: TRBD2
size: few
J: TRBJ2-2
V: TRBV9
CDR3: CASSVLAGGDTGELFF
DNA: TGTGCCAGCAGCGTACTAGCGGGAGGCGACACCGGGGAGCTGTTTTTT

D: TRBD1
size: many
J: TRBJ1-1
V: TRBV12-3/TRBV12-4
CDR3: CASRLQGGNTEAFF
DNA: TGTGCCAGCAGACTTCAGGGGGGGAACACTGAAGCTTTCTTT

D: TRBD2
size: few
J: TRBJ2-7
V: TRBV5-5
CDR3: CASSLELALYSYEQYF
DNA: TGTGCCAGCAGCTTGGAACTAGCGCTATACTCCTACGAGCAGTACTTC

D: TRBD2
size: .
J: TRBJ2-4
V: TRBV14
CDR3: CASSRGTSGNIQYF
DNA: TGTGCCAGCAGCCGAGGGACTAGCGGGAACATTCAGTACTTC

D: .
size: .
J: TRBJ1-4
V: TRBV15
CDR3: CATSRRIVTTNEKLFF
DNA: TGTGCCACCAGCAGAAGGATTGTAACAACTAATGAAAAACTGTTTTTT

D: .
size: few
J: TRBJ2-3
V: TRBV10-3
CDR3: CAISDDSDTQYF
DNA: TGTGCCATCAGTGATGACTCAGATACGCAGTATTTT

D: .
size: once
J: TRBJ1-1
V: TRBV6-5
CDR3: CARSYRRAMGAFF
DNA: TGTGCCCGCAGTTACCGGAGAGCCATGGGAGCTTTCTTT

D: .
size: few
J: TRBJ2-7
V: TRBV11-1
CDR3: CASSSRLSTGPSYEQYF
DNA: TGTGCCAGCAGCTCCCGGCTAAGTACAGGGCCCTCCTACGAGCAGTACTTC

D: TRBD1
size: few
J: TRBJ1-5
V: TRBV12-3/TRBV12-4
CDR3: CASSPTRQGIRYSNQPQHF
DNA: TGTGCCAGCAGCCCGACCCGACAGGGGATAAGGTATAGCAATCAGCCCCAGCATTTT

D: .
size: few
J: TRBJ2-3
V: TRBV7-2
CDR3: CASSKGPTTDTQYF
DNA: TGTGCCAGCAGCAAGGGGCCCACAACAGATACGCAGTATTTT

D: .
size: .
J: TRBJ1-5
V: TRBV5-6
CDR3: CASSFSYSNQPQHF
DNA: TGTGCCAGCAGCTTTTCCTATAGCAATCAGCCCCAGCATTTT

D: .
size: once
J: TRBJ1-5
V: TRBV4-1
CDR3: CASSPQQEGQPQHF
DNA: TGCGCCAGCAGCCCCCAGCAGGAAGGTCAGCCCCAGCATTTT

D: .
size: few
J: TRBJ2-5
V: TRBV28
CDR3: CASSFWSGAGETQYF
DNA: TGTGCCAGCAGTTTCTGGTCTGGGGCCGGTGAGACCCAGTACTTC

D: .
size: .
J: TRBJ1-1
V: TRBV5-6
CDR3: CASSFNPNRVEAFF
DNA: TGTGCCAGCAGCTTTAATCCAAACAGGGTTGAAGCTTTCTTT

D: .
size: .
J: TRBJ1-2
V: TRBV19
CDR3: CASSAGTPLYGYTF
DNA: TGTGCCAGTTCTGCAGGCACCCCTCTCTATGGCTACACCTTC

D: .
size: .
J: TRBJ2-7
V: TRBV6-5
CDR3: CASSFLEGSSYNEQYF
DNA: TGTGCCAGCAGTTTTTTGGAGGGAAGCTCCTACAATGAGCAGTACTTC

D: .
size: few
J: TRBJ2-7
V: TRBV14
CDR3: CASSQGFRRSEQYF
DNA: TGTGCCAGCAGCCAAGGCTTTCGGAGATCCGAGCAGTACTTC

D: .
size: .
J: TRBJ2-1
V: TRBV11-2
CDR3: CASSRRVTYNEQFF
DNA: TGTGCCAGCAGCCGCCGAGTTACCTACAATGAGCAGTTCTTC

D: TRBD2
size: .
J: TRBJ2-2
V: TRBV9
CDR3: CASSVARLAGYIRNTGELFF
DNA: TGTGCCAGCAGCGTAGCTCGCCTAGCGGGATATATCAGGAACACCGGGGAGCTGTTTTTT

D: .
size: many
J: TRBJ2-7
V: TRBV27
CDR3: CADHEQYF
DNA: TGTGCCGATCACGAGCAGTACTTC

D: TRBD2
size: .
J: TRBJ2-7
V: TRBV5-1
CDR3: CANSFTSGRYEQYF
DNA: TGCGCCAACAGCTTTACTAGCGGGAGGTACGAGCAGTACTTC

D: .
size: few
J: TRBJ2-5
V: TRBV18
CDR3: CASSPDSGKTQYF
DNA: TGTGCCAGCTCACCAGACAGTGGGAAGACCCAGTACTTC

D: TRBD2
size: few
J: TRBJ2-5
V: TRBV7-9
CDR3: CASSWEGAIQETQYF
DNA: TGTGCCAGCAGCTGGGAGGGAGCAATCCAAGAGACCCAGTACTTC

D: TRBD2
size: many
J: TRBJ2-3
V: TRBV12-3/TRBV12-4
CDR3: CASSLGLASDTQYF
DNA: TGTGCCAGCAGTTTGGGACTAGCTTCAGATACGCAGTATTTT

D: TRBD2
size: .
J: TRBJ2-1
V: TRBV9
CDR3: CASSASTLAGYEQFF
DNA: TGTGCCAGCAGCGCCTCCACCCTAGCGGGTTATGAGCAGTTCTTC

D: .
size: .
J: TRBJ2-4
V: TRBV20-1
CDR3: CSARDYRVGTKNIQYF
DNA: TGCAGTGCTAGAGATTATCGGGTCGGGACCAAAAACATTCAGTACTTC

D: .
size: .
J: TRBJ2-3
V: TRBV12-3/TRBV12-4
CDR3: CASSDNLVGGTDMEYF
DNA: TGTGCCAGCAGTGACAACCTAGTGGGGGGGACAGATATGGAGTATTTT

D: .
size: .
J: TRBJ2-5
V: TRBV15
CDR3: CATSRDRVGNEQYF
DNA: TGTGCCACCAGCAGAGATAGAGTGGGCAATGAGCAGTACTTC

D: TRBD1
size: few
J: TRBJ1-6
V: TRBV5-1
CDR3: CASSLPRGHSPLHF
DNA: TGCGCCAGCAGCTTGCCCAGGGGGCATTCACCCCTCCACTTT

D: TRBD2
size: .
J: TRBJ2-1
V: TRBV12-5
CDR3: CASGLWTSGRASSYNEQFF
DNA: TGTGCTAGTGGTTTATGGACTAGCGGGAGGGCCAGCTCCTACAATGAGCAGTTCTTC

D: .
size: once
J: TRBJ1-2
V: TRBV7-9
CDR3: CASFEGGSVEGYTF
DNA: TGTGCCAGCTTCGAGGGAGGGTCGGTGGAGGGCTACACCTTC

D: .
size: .
J: TRBJ2-3
V: TRBV5-1
CDR3: CASSLEVSTDTQYF
DNA: TGCGCCAGCAGCTTGGAAGTCAGCACAGATACGCAGTATTTT

D: .
size: .
J: TRBJ2-5
V: TRBV28
CDR3: CASSRLVPQETQYF
DNA: TGTGCCAGCAGCCGACTAGTCCCCCAAGAGACCCAGTACTTC